This T cell receptor beta chain comes out of a study of tumor-infiltrating lymphocytes in oesophageal squamous cell carcinoma. By sample share, this clonotype is medium-sized. Trimming removed 7 bases from V and 2 bases from J; junction bases left unmatched: 6. The CDR3 contains 14 residues. Germline V CDR1 and CDR2: SEHNR, FQNEAQ (reference sequence). A single record per CDR3 protein comes from TCRdb applying MiXCR to the PCR reads. The sample shows under 20,000 distinct CDR3 sequences, 30% to 45% of them seen only once. This receptor was identified in a male donor with esophageal squamous cell carcinoma. V is TRBV7-9 and J is TRBJ1-1; 8 bases fit TRBD1. Sequenced material: esophageal tumor tissue. CDR3 DNA sequence: TGTGCCAGCACCAGAGGACAGGGCAACACTGAAGCTTTCTTT. It is translated as CASTRGQGNTEAFF.